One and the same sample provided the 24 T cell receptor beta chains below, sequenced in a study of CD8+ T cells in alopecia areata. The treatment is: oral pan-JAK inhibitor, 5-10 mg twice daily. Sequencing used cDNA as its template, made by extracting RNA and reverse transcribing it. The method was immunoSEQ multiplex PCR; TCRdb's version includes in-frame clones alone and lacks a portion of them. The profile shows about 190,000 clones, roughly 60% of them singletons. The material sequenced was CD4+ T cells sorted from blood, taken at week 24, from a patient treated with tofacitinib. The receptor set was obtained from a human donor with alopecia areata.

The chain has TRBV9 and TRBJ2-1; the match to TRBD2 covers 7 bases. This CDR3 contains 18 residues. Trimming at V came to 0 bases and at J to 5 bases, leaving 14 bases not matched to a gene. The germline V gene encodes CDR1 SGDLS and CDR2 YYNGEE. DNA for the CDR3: TGTGCCAGCAGCGTAGTGAACGGACTAAGCGGGGCCCACAATGAGCAGTTCTTC. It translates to CASSVVNGLSGAHNEQFF. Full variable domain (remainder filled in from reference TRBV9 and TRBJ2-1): DSGVTQTPKHLITATGQRVTLRCSPRSGDLSVYWYQQSLDQGLQFLIQYYNGEERAKGNILERFSAQQFPDLHSELNLSSLELGDSALYFCASSVVNGLSGAHNEQFFGPGTRLTVL.

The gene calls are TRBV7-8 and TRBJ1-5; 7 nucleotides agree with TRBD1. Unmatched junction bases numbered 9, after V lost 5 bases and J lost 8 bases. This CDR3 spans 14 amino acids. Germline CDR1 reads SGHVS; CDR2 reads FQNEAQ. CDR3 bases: TGTGCCAGCAGCCCCCAGACAGGGACGGAGCCCCAGCATTTT. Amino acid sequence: CASSPQTGTEPQHF. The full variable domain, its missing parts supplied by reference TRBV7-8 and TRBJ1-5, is GAGVSQSPRYKVAKRGQDVALRCDPISGHVSLFWYQQALGQGPEFLTYFQNEAQLDKSGLPSDRFFAERPEGSVSTLKIQRTQQEDSAVYLCASSPQTGTEPQHFGDGTRLSIL.

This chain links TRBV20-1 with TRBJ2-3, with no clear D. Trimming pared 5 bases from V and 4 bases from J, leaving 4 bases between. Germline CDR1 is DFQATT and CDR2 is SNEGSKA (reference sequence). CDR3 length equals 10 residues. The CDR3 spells CSADSDTQYF. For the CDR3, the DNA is TGCAGTGCTGACTCAGATACGCAGTATTTT.

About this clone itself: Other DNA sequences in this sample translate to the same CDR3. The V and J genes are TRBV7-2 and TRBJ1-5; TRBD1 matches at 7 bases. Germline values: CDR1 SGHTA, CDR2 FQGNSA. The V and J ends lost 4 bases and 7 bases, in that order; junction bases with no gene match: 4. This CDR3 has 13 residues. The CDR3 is CASSYRGDQPQHF. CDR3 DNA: TGTGCCAGCAGCTACAGGGGTGACCAGCCCCAGCATTTT. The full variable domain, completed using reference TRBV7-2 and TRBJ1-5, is GAGVSQSPSNKVTEKGKDVELRCDPISGHTALYWYRQSLGQGLEFLIYFQGNSAPDKSGLPSDRFSAERTGGSVSTLTIQRTQQEDSAVYLCASSYRGDQPQHFGDGTRLSIL.

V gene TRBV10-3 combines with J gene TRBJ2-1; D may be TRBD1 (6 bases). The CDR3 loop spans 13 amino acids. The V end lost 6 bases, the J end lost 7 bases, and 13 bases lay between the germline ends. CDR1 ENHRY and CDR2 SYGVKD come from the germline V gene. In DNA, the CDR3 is TGTGCCATCAGGGGGGCCTCGATGAATGAGCAGTTCTTC. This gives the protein CAIRGASMNEQFF.

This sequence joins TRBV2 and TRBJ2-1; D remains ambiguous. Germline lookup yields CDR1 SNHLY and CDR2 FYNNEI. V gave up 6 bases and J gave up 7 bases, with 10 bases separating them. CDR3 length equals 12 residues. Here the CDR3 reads CASREIENEQFF. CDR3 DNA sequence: TGTGCCAGCAGGGAAATAGAGAATGAGCAGTTCTTC.

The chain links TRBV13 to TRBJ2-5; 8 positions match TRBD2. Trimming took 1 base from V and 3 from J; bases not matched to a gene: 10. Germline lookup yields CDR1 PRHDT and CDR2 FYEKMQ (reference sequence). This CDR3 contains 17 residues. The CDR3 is CASSLEGPAGVEETQYF. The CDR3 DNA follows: TGTGCCAGCAGCTTAGAGGGTCCAGCGGGGGTAGAAGAGACCCAGTACTTC.

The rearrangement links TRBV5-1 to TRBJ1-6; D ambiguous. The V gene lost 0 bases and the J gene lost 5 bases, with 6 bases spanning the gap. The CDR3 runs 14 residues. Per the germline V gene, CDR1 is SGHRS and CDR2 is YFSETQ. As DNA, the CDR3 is TGCGCCAGCAGCTTGGGAGAGAATAATTCACCCCTCCACTTT. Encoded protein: CASSLGENNSPLHF. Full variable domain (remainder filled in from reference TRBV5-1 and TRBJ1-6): KAGVTQTPRYLIKTRGQQVTLSCSPISGHRSVSWYQQTPGQGLQFLFEYFSETQRNKGNFPGRFSGRQFSNSRSEMNVSTLELGDSALYLCASSLGENNSPLHFGNGTRLTVT.

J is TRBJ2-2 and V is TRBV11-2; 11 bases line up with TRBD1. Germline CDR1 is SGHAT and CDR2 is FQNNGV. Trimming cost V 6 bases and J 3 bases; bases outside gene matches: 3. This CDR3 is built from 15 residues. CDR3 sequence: CASRGQGGYTGELFF. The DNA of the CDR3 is TGTGCCAGCAGGGGACAGGGGGGCTACACCGGGGAGCTGTTTTTT.

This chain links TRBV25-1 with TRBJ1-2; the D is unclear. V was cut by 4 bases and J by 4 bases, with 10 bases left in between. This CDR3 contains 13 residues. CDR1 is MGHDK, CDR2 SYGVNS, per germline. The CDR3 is CASSGGSLYGYTF. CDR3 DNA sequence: TGTGCCAGCAGTGGAGGTTCCCTCTATGGCTACACCTTC.

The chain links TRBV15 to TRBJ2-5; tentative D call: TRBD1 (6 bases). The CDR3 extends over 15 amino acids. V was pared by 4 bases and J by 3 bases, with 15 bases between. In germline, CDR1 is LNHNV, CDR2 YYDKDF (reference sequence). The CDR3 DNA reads TGTGCCACCAGCAAAGACATAACAGGGAAAGAGACCCAGTACTTC. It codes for CATSKDITGKETQYF.

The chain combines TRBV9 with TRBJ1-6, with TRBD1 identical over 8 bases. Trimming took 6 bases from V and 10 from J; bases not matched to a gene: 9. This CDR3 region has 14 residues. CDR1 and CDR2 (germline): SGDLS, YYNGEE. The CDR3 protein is CASTPGQGRSPLHF. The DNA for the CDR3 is TGTGCCAGCACCCCCGGACAGGGAAGGTCACCCCTCCACTTT. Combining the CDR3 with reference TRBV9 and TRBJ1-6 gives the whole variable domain DSGVTQTPKHLITATGQRVTLRCSPRSGDLSVYWYQQSLDQGLQFLIQYYNGEERAKGNILERFSAQQFPDLHSELNLSSLELGDSALYFCASTPGQGRSPLHFGNGTRLTVT.

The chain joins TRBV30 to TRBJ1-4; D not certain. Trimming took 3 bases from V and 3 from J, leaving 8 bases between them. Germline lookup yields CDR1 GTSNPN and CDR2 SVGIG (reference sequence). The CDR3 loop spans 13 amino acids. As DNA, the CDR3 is TGTGCCTGGAGAGTGGGTCCTAATGAAAAACTGTTTTTT. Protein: CAWRVGPNEKLFF.

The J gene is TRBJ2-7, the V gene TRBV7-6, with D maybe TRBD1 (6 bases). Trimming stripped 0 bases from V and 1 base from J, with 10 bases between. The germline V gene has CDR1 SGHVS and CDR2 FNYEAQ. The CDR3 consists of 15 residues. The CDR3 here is CASSLAGRGSYEQYF. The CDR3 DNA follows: TGTGCCAGCAGCTTAGCTGGCAGGGGATCCTACGAGCAGTACTTC.

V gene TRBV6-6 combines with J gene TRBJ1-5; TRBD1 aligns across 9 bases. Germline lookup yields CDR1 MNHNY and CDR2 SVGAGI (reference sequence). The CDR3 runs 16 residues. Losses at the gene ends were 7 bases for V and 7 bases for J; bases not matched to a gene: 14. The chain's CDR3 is CASTSTGTGFRQPQHF. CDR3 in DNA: TGTGCCAGCACCTCTACCGGGACAGGGTTTAGGCAGCCCCAGCATTTT.

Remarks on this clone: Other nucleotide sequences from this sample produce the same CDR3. The CDR3 coding sequence is TGTGCCTGGAGTCTGCAGGGAAACCAGCCCCAGCATTTT. It specifies CAWSLQGNQPQHF. V usage is TRBV30 and J usage is TRBJ1-5; D is possibly TRBD1 (5 bases). V was shortened by 2 bases and J by 7 bases, with 12 bases between the two germline ends. This CDR3 comprises 13 residues. Germline CDR1 reads GTSNPN; CDR2 reads SVGIG (reference sequence).

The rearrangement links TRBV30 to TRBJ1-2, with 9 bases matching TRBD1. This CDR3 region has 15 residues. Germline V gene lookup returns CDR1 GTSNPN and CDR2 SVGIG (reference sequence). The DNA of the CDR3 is TGTGCGCTGGACAGGGGACGTAGCGATGGCTATGGCTACACCTTC. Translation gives CALDRGRSDGYGYTF.

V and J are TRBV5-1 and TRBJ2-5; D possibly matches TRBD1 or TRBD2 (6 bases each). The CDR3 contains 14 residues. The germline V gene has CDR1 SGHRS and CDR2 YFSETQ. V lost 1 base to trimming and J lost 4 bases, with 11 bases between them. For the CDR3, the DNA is TGCGCCAGCAGCTTGACAGGAGGGGGAGAGACCCAGTACTTC. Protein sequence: CASSLTGGGETQYF.

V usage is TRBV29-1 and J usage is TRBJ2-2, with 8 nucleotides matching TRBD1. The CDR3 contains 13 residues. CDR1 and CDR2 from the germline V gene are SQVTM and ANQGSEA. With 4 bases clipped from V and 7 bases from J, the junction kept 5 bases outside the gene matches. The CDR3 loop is CSVAQGVFGELFF. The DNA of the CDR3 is TGCAGCGTTGCACAGGGGGTTTTCGGGGAGCTGTTTTTT.

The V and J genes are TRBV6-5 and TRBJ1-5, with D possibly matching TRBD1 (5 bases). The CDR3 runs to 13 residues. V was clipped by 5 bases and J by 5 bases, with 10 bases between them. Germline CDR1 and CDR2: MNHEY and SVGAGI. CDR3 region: CASSPPGDQPQHF. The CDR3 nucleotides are TGTGCCAGCAGTCCGCCGGGGGATCAGCCCCAGCATTTT.

The CDR3 nucleotides are TGTGCCAGCAGCTTAGGTCAGGGTGACTACACCTTC. Residues: CASSLGQGDYTF. The chain carries TRBV7-9 and TRBJ1-2; TRBD1 might be the D (5 bases). The CDR3 totals 12 residues. V lost 1 base and J lost 10, with 10 bases in between. CDR1 is SEHNR and CDR2 is FQNEAQ in the germline V gene (reference sequence).

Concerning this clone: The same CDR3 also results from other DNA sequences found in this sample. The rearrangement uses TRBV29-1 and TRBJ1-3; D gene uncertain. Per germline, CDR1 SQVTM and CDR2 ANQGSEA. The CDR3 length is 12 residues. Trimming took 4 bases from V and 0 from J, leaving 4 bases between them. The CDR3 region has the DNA TGCAGCGTTGGGATCTCTGGAAACACCATATATTTT. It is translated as CSVGISGNTIYF.

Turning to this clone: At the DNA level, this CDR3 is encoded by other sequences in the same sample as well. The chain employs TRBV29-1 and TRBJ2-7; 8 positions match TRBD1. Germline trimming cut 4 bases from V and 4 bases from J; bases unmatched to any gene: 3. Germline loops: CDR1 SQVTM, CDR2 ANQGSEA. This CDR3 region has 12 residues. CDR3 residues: CSVGQGRYEQYF. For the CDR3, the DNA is TGCAGCGTTGGACAGGGGCGGTACGAGCAGTACTTC.

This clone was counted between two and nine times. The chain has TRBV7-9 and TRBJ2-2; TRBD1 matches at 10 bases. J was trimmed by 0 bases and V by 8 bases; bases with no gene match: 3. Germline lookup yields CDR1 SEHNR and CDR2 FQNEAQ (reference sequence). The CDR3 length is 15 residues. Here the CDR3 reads CASGTGVSNTGELFF. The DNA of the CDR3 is TGTGCCAGCGGGACAGGGGTCTCGAACACCGGGGAGCTGTTTTTT.